This T cell receptor (beta chain) originates from a study of cytomegalovirus exposure and HLA in healthy donors. The CDR3 extends over 16 amino acids. Germline CDR1 reads SGDLS; CDR2 reads YYNGEE. The J segment lost 3 bases and the V segment lost 3 bases, leaving 7 bases of the junction unmatched. Only in-frame clones appear in the TCRdb table, and some are missing; sequencing was by immunoSEQ multiplex PCR. The sample consists of around 200,000 clones, roughly four fifths of them appearing once. Regarding this clone: Its antigen is currently unknown.

Study-level findings and limits: Reports described diagnosis of cytomegalovirus status by the classifier as highly specific and sensitive.

The sample taken for sequencing was PBMCs. The receptor was derived from a woman aged 18-29 years in good health and CMV-seropositive. V and J are TRBV9 and TRBJ2-2, with TRBD2 matching over 8 bases. This chain's CDR3 is CASSGPSGRYTGELFF. The CDR3 DNA sequence: TGTGCCAGCAGCGGCCCTAGCGGGCGATACACCGGGGAGCTGTTTTTT.